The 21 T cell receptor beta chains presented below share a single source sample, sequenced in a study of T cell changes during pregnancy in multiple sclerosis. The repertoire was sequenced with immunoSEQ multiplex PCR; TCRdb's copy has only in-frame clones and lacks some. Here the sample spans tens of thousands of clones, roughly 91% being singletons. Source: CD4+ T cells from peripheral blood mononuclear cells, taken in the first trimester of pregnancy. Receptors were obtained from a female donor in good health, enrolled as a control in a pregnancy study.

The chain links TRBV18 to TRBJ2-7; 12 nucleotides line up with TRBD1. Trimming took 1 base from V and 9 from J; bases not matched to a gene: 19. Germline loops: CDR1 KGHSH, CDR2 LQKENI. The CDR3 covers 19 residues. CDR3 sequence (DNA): TGTGCCAGCTCACCACGATCACCTCTTGGGACAGGGGGCGTCTCTGGGCAGTACTTC. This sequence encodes CASSPRSPLGTGGVSGQYF.

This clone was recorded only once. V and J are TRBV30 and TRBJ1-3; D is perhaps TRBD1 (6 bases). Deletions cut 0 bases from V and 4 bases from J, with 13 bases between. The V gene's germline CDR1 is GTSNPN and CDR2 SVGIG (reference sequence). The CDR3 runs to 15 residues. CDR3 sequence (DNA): TGTGCCTGGAGTGTACAGGGCGCGCACGGAAACACCATATATTTT. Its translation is CAWSVQGAHGNTIYF. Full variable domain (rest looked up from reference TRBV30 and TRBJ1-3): SQTIHQWPATLVQPVGSPLSLECTVEGTSNPNLYWYRQAAGRGLQLLFYSVGIGQISSEVPQNLSASRPQDRQFILSSKKLLLSDSGFYLCAWSVQGAHGNTIYFGEGSWLTVV.

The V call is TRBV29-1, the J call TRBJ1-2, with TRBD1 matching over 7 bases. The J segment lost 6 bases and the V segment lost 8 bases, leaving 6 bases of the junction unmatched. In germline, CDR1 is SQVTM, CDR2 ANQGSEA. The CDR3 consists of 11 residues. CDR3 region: CSCTGANGYTF. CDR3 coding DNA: TGCAGCTGCACAGGGGCTAATGGCTACACCTTC.

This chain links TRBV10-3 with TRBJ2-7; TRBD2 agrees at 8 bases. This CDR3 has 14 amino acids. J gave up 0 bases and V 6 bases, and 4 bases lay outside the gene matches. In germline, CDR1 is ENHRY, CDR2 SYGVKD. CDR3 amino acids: CAIRSGSSSYEQYF. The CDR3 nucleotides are TGTGCCATCAGGAGCGGGAGTAGCTCCTACGAGCAGTACTTC.

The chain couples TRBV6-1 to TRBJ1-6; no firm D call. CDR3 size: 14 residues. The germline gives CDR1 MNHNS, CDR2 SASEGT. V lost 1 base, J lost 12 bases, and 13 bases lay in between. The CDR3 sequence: CASSEGLIQLPLHF. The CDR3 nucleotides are TGTGCCAGCAGTGAAGGCCTAATTCAATTACCCCTCCACTTT.

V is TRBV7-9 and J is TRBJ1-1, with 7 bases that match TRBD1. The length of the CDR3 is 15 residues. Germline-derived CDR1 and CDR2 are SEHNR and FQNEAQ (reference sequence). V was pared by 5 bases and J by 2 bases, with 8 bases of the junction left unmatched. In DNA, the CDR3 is TGTGCCAGCAGCAACGGACAGGCGGGAAACACTGAAGCTTTCTTT. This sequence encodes CASSNGQAGNTEAFF. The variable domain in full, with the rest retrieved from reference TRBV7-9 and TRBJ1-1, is DTGVSQNPRHKITKRGQNVTFRCDPISEHNRLYWYRQTLGQGPEFLTYFQNEAQLEKSRLLSDRFSAERPKGSFSTLEIQRTEQGDSAMYLCASSNGQAGNTEAFFGQGTRLTVV.

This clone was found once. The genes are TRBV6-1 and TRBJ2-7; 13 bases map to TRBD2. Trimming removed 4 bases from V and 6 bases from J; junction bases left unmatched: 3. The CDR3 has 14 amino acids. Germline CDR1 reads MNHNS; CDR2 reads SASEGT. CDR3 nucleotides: TGTGCCAGCAGTGGTGGGACTAGCGGGATCGAGCAGTACTTC. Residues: CASSGGTSGIEQYF.

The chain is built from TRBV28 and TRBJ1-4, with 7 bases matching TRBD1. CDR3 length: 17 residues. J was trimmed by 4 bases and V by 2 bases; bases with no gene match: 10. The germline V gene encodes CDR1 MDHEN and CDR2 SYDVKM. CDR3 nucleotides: TGTGCCAGCAGTTTAAAAAAACAGGGGACCTTTAATGAAAAACTGTTTTTT. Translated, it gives CASSLKKQGTFNEKLFF.

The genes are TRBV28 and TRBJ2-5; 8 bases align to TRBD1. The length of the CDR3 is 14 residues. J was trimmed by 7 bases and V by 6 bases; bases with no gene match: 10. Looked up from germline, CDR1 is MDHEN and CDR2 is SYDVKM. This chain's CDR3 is CASSPGQGVGTQYF. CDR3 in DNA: TGTGCCAGCAGCCCAGGACAGGGAGTTGGGACCCAGTACTTC.

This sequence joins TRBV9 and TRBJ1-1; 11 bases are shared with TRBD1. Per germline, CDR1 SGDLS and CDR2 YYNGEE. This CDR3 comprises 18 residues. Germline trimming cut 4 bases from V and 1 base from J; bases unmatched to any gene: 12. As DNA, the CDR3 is TGTGCCAGCAGCACCCGGACAGGGGGCGTAGGTGAGAACACTGAAGCTTTCTTT. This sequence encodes CASSTRTGGVGENTEAFF.

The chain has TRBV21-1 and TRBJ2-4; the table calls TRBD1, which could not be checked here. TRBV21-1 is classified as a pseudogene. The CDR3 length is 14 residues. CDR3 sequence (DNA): TGTGCCAGCAGCACCCCGGGACAGGGTAGCATTCAGTACTTC. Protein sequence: CASSTPGQGSIQYF.

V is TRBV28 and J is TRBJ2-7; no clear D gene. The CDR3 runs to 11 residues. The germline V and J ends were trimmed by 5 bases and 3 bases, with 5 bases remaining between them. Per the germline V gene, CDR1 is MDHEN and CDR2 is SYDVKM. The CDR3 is CASSLLYEQYF. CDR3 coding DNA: TGTGCCAGCAGTCTCCTCTACGAGCAGTACTTC.

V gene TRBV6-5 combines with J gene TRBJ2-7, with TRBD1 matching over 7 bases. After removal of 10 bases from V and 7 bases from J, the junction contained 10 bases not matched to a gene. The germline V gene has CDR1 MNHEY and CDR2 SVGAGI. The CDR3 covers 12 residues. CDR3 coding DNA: TGTGCCACCCGGGACAGTTTGGGGGAGCAGTACTTC. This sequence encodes CATRDSLGEQYF.

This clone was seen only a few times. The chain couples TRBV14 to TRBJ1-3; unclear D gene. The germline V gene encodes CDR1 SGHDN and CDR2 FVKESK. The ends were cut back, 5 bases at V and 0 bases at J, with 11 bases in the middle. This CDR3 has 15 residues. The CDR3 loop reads CASSESAVSGNTIYF. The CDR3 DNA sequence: TGTGCCAGCAGCGAAAGTGCGGTCTCTGGAAACACCATATATTTT.

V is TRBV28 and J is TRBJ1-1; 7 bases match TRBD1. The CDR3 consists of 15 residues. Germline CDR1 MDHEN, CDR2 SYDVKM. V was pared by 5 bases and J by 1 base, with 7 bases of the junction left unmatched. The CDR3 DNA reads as TGTGCCAGCAGTCTCTTGGGACAGAAGAACACTGAAGCTTTCTTT. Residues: CASSLLGQKNTEAFF.

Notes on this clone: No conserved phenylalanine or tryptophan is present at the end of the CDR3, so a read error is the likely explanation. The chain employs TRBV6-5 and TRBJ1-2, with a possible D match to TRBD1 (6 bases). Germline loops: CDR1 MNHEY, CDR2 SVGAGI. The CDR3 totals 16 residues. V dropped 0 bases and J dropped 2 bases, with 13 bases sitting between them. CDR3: CASSYSPGTLNYGYTS. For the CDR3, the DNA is TGTGCCAGCAGTTACTCGCCCGGGACACTGAACTATGGCTACACCTCC.

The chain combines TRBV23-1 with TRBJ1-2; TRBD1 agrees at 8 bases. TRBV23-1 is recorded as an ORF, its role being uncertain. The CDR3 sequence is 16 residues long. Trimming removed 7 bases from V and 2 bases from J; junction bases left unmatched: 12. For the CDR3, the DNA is TGCGCCAGCATCAGGACAGGGAGGGAGGGCAACTATGGCTACACCTTC. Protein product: CASIRTGREGNYGYTF.

CDR3 region: CASSLDLSRNIQYF. CDR3 DNA: TGCGCCAGCAGCTTAGATTTGAGTAGAAACATTCAGTACTTC. J is TRBJ2-4 and V is TRBV5-1; D gene uncertain. The CDR3 is 14 amino acids. Trimming cost V 2 bases and J 6 bases, with 12 bases left between them. The germline CDR1 and CDR2 sequences are SGHRS and YFSETQ.

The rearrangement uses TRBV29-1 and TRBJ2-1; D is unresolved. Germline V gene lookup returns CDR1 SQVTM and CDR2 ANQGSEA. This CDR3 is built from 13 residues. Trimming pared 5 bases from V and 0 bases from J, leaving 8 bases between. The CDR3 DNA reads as TGCAGCGTTTCCTGGAGCTCCTACAATGAGCAGTTCTTC. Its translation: CSVSWSSYNEQFF.

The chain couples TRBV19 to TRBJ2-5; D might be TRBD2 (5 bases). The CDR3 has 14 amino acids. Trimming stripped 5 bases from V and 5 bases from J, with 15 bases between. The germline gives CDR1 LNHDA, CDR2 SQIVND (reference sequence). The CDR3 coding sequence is TGTGCCAGTAGTTGGCGCCGGGGTAGTGAGACCCAGTACTTC. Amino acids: CASSWRRGSETQYF.

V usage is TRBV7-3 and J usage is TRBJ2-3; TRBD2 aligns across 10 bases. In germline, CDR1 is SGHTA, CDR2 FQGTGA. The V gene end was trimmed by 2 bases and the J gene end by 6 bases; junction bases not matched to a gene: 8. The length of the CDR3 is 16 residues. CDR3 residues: CASSLGSGRGADTQYF. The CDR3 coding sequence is TGTGCCAGCAGCTTAGGAAGCGGGAGGGGTGCGGATACGCAGTATTTT. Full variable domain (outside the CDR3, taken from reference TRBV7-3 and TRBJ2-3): GAGVSQTPSNKVTEKGKYVELRCDPISGHTALYWYRQSLGQGPEFLIYFQGTGAADDSGLPNDRFFAVRPEGSVSTLKIQRTERGDSAVYLCASSLGSGRGADTQYFGPGTRLTVL.